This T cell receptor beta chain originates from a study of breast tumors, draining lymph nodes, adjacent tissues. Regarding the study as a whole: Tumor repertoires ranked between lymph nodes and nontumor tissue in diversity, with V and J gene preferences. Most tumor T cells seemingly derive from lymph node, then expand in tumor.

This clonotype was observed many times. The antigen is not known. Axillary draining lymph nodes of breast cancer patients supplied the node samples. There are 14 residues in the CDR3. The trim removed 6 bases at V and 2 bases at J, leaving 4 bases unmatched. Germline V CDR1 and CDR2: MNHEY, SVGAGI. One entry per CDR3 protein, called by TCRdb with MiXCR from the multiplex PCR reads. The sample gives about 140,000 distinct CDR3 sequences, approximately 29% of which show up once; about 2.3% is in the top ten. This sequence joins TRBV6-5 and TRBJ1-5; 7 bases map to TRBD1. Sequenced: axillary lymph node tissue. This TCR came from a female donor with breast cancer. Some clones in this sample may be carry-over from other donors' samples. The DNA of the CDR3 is TGTGCCAGCAGCTACGACAGGGGCAATCAGCCCCAGCATTTT. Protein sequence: CASSYDRGNQPQHF.